The entry that follows covers one TCR beta chain sequence. The target antigen is unknown. The data belong to a study of Graves' ophthalmopathy and Graves' hyperthyroidism. Scientists amplified the TCR beta CDR3 regions from RNA transcripts. Second-round multiplex PCR came after first-round RT-PCR with HTBI primers. Each CDR3 protein gets one entry after TCRdb re-called the multiplex PCR reads with MiXCR. The repertoire holds hundreds of thousands of distinct CDR3 sequences, with more than 40% as singletons. Germline lookup yields CDR1 MNHEY and CDR2 SMNVEV (reference sequence). J lost 3 bases, V lost 6 bases, and 11 bases had no gene match. This CDR3 has 17 residues. Study-level findings and limits: Most expanded thyroid clonotypes above 0.001 frequency also appeared in blood.

The sequence came from an adult man with Graves' ophthalmopathy. The V gene is TRBV27, the J gene TRBJ2-6, with TRBD1 matching 7 bases. The sequenced sample was peripheral blood. As DNA, the CDR3 is TGTGCCAGCAGAAAGGACAGGTCCTTTGGTGGGGCCAACGTCCTGACTTTC. It yields the protein CASRKDRSFGGANVLTF.